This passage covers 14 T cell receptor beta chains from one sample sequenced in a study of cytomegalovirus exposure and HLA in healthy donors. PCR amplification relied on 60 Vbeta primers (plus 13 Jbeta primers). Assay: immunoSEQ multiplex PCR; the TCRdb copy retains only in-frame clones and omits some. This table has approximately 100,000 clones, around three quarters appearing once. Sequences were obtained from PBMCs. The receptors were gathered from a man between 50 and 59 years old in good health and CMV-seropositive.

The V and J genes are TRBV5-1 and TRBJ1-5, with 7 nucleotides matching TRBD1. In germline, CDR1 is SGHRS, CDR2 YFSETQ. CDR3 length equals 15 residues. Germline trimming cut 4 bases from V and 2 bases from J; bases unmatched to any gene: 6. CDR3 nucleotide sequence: TGCGCCAGCAGCCAGACAGGGTCGGGCAATCAGCCCCAGCATTTT. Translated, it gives CASSQTGSGNQPQHF.

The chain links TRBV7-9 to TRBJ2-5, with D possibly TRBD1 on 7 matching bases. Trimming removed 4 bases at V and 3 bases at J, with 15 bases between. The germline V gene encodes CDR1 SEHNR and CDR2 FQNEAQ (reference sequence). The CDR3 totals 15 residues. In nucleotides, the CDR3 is TGTGCCAGCAGCTCCCGGGGGACAGCTAAAGAGACCCAGTACTTC. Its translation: CASSSRGTAKETQYF. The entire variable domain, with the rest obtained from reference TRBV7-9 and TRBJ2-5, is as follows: DTGVSQNPRHKITKRGQNVTFRCDPISEHNRLYWYRQTLGQGPEFLTYFQNEAQLEKSRLLSDRFSAERPKGSFSTLEIQRTEQGDSAMYLCASSSRGTAKETQYFGPGTRLLVL.

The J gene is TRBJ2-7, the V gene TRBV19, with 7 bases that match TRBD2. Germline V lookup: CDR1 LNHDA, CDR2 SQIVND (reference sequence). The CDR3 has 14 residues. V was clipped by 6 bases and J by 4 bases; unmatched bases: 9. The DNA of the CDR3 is TGTGCCAGTAGCATGGCGGGGGTCAGGTACGAGCAGTACTTC. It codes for CASSMAGVRYEQYF.

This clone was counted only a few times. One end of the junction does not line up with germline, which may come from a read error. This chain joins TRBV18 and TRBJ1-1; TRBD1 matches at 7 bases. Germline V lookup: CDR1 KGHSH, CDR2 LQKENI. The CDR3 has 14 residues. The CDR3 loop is CASSSTTGNAEAFF. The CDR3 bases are TGTGCCAGCTCATCAACGACAGGGAACGCTGAAGCTTTCTTT.

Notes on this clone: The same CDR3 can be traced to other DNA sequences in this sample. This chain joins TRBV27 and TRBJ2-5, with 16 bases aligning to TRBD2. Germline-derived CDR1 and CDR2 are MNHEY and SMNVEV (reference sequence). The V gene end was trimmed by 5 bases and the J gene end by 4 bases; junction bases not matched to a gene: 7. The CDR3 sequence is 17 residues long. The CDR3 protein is CASSPGLAGGLGETQYF. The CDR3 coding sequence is TGTGCCAGCAGTCCGGGACTAGCGGGAGGGCTGGGAGAGACCCAGTACTTC.

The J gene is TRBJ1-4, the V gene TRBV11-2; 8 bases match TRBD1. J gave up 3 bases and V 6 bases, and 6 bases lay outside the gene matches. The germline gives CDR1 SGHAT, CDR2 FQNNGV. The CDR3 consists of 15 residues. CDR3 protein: CASRQGQVSNEKLFF. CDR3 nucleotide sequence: TGTGCCAGCAGACAGGGACAGGTTTCTAATGAAAAACTGTTTTTT. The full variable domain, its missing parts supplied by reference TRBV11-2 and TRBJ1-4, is EAGVAQSPRYKIIEKRQSVAFWCNPISGHATLYWYQQILGQGPKLLIQFQNNGVVDDSQLPKDRFSAERLKGVDSTLKIQPAKLEDSAVYLCASRQGQVSNEKLFFGSGTQLSVL.

CDR3 residues: CASSVGRTEAFF. CDR3 in DNA: TGTGCCAGCAGCGTAGGGAGGACTGAAGCTTTCTTT. This chain links TRBV9 with TRBJ1-1; no clear D. This CDR3 has 12 amino acids. The V end was cut by 0 bases, the J end by 5 bases, with 5 bases between. Germline V gene sequence: CDR1 SGDLS, CDR2 YYNGEE.

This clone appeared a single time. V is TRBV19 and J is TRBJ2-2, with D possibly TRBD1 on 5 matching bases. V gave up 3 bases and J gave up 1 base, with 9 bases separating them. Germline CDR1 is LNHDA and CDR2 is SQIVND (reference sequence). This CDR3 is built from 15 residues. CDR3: CASSMKGQNTGELFF. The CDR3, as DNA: TGTGCCAGTAGTATGAAAGGACAGAACACCGGGGAGCTGTTTTTT.

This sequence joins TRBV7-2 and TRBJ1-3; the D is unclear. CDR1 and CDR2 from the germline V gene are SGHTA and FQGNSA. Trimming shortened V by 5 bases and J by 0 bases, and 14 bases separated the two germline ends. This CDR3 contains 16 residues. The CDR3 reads CASSPTGISSGNTIYF. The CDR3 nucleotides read TGTGCCAGCAGCCCGACCGGGATTAGCTCTGGAAACACCATATATTTT.

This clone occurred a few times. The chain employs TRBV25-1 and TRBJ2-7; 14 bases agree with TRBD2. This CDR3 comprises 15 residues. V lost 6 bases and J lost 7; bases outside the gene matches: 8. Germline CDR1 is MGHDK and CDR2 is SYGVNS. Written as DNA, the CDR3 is TGTGCCAGCAGACTCGGGACTAGCGGGAGTGGTGAGCAGTACTTC. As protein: CASRLGTSGSGEQYF.

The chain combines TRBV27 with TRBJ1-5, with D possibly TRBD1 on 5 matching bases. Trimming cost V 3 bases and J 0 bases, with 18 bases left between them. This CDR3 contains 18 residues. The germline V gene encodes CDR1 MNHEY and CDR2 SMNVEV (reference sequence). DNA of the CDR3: TGTGCCAGCAGTTTGAAAGGGCAACAGGACTATAGCAATCAGCCCCAGCATTTT. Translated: CASSLKGQQDYSNQPQHF.

CDR3: CASRESGGPYEQYF. The CDR3 region has the DNA TGTGCCAGCAGAGAAAGCGGGGGGCCCTACGAGCAGTACTTC. The genes are TRBV2 and TRBJ2-5; 9 bases are shared with TRBD2. The end of the DNA fits TRBJ2-7 better, so the J call may be wrong. Germline CDR1 is SNHLY and CDR2 is FYNNEI. This CDR3 spans 14 amino acids.

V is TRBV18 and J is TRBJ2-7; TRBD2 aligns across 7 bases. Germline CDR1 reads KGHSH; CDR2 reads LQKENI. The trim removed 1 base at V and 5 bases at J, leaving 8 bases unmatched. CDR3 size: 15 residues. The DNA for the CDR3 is TGTGCCAGCTCACCACGTCGGCGGGAGAGCCACGAGCAGTACTTC. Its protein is CASSPRRRESHEQYF. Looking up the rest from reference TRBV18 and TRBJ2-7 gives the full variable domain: NAGVMQNPRHLVRRRGQEARLRCSPMKGHSHVYWYRQLPEEGLKFMVYLQKENIIDESGMPKERFSAEFPKEGPSILRIQQVVRGDSAAYFCASSPRRRESHEQYFGPGTRLTVT.

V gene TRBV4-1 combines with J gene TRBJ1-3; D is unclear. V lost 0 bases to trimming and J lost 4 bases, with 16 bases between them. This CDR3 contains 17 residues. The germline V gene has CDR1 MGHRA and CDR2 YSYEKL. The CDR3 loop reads CASSQEVRPGGGNTIYF. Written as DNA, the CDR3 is TGCGCCAGCAGCCAAGAGGTCCGGCCAGGAGGAGGAAACACCATATATTTT.